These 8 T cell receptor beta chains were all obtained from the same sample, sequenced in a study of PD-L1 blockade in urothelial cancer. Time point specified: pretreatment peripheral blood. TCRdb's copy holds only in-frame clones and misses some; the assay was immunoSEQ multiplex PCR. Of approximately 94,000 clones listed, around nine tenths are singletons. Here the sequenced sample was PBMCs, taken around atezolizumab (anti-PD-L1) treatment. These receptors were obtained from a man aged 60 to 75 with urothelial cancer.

CDR3 coding DNA: TGTGCCAGTAGTCCCAGCGCGGTTAGAGAGCAGTACTTC. It yields the protein CASSPSAVREQYF. V is TRBV19 and J is TRBJ2-7; D call uncertain. The germline V gene has CDR1 LNHDA and CDR2 SQIVND (reference sequence). The ends were cut back, 5 bases at V and 7 bases at J, with 15 bases in the middle. The CDR3 is 13 residues long.

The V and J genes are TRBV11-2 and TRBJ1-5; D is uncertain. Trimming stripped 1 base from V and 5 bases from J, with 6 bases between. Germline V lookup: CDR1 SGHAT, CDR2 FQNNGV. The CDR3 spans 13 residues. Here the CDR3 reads CASSLGSDQPQHF. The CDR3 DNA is TGTGCCAGCAGCTTAGGATCGGATCAGCCCCAGCATTTT.

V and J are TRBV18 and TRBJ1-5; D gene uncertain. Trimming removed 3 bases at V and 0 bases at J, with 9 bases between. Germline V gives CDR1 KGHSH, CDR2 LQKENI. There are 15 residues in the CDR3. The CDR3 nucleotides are TGTGCCAGCTCACCGGGCCGGGATAGCAATCAGCCCCAGCATTTT. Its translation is CASSPGRDSNQPQHF.

CDR3 amino acids: CASSGTGLNTEAFF. The CDR3 DNA is TGCGCCAGCAGCGGGACAGGGTTGAACACTGAAGCTTTCTTT. The V gene is TRBV5-1, the J gene TRBJ1-1; 9 bases agree with TRBD1. This CDR3 is built from 14 residues. The junction had 1 base not matched to a gene; V was cut back by 4 bases and J by 0 bases. In germline, CDR1 is SGHRS, CDR2 YFSETQ.

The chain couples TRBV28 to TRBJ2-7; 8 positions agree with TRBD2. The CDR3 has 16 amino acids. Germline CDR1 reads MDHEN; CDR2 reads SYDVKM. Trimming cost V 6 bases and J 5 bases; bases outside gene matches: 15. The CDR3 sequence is CASRGKAGERFHEQYF. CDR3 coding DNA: TGTGCCAGCAGAGGGAAAGCGGGAGAACGTTTCCACGAGCAGTACTTC. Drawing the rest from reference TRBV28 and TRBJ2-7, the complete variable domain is DVKVTQSSRYLVKRTGEKVFLECVQDMDHENMFWYRQDPGLGLRLIYFSYDVKMKEKGDIPEGYSVSREKKERFSLILESASTNQTSMYLCASRGKAGERFHEQYFGPGTRLTVT.

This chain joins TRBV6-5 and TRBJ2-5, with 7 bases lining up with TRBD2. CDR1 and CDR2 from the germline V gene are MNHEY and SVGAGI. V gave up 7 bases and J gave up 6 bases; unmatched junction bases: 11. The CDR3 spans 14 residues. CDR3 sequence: CASTGSGGGKTQYF. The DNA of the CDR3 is TGTGCCAGCACCGGTAGCGGCGGGGGTAAGACCCAGTACTTC.

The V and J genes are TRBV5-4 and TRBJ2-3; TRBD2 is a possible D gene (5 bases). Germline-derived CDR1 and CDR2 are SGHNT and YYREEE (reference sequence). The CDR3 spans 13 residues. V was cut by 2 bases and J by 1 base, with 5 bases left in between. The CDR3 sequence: CASSFSGTDTQYF. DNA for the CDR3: TGTGCCAGCAGCTTTAGCGGCACAGATACGCAGTATTTT.

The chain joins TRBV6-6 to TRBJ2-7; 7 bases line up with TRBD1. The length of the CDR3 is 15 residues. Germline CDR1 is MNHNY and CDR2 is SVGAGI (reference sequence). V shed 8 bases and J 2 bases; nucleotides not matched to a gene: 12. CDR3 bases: TGTGCCAGCCATCAATCACGGGACAGCCCCTACGAGCAGTACTTC. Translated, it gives CASHQSRDSPYEQYF.